A selection of T cell receptor beta chains follows, all from one sample in a study of post-analysis software for immune sequencing data. TCRdb processed the PCR reads anew with MiXCR; each CDR3 protein has one entry. Of 400,000 to 500,000 distinct CDR3 sequences in the sample, about 40% are singletons; the top ten hold roughly 8.2%. The specimen sequenced was blood. The receptor source for this set is a girl aged 2-10 years with multiple sclerosis. The CDR3 runs from the conserved cysteine through the conserved F or W. The D gene is left open where the match is weak. The listing skips clone size in some rows; elsewhere it reads once, few, many or a size class.

j_gene | len | v_gene | abundance | d_gene | CDR3aa | CDR3nt
TRBJ1-4 | 14 | TRBV7-7 | . | . | CASSQQGVGEKLFF | TGTGCTAGCAGCCAACAGGGTGTCGGCGAAAAACTGTTTTTT
TRBJ2-1 | 14 | TRBV6-2/TRBV6-3 | many | . | CASSYIGGLNEQFF | TGTGCCAGCAGTTACATCGGGGGACTCAATGAGCAGTTCTTC
TRBJ2-7 | 18 | TRBV5-5 | . | TRBD2 | CASSFDPELAGVPSEQYF | TGTGCCAGCAGCTTTGACCCCGAGCTAGCGGGAGTTCCGTCCGAGCAGTACTTC
TRBJ2-5 | 14 | TRBV20-1 | . | . | CSARGGDRQETQYF | TGCAGTGCTAGAGGGGGGGACAGACAAGAGACCCAGTACTTC
TRBJ2-1 | 17 | TRBV5-5 | once | TRBD1 | CASSHGTGMGSYNEQFF | TGTGCCAGCAGCCACGGGACAGGGATGGGTTCCTACAATGAGCAGTTCTTC
TRBJ2-1 | 15 | TRBV28 | few | TRBD2 | CASSLPDERGRGKFF | TGTGCCAGCAGTCTACCGGATGAGAGAGGGAGGGGCAAGTTCTTC
TRBJ2-1 | 15 | TRBV3-1 | . | . | CASSQESFYGGEQFF | TGTGCCAGCAGCCAAGAGAGTTTTTATGGTGGCGAGCAGTTCTTC
TRBJ2-1 | 16 | TRBV5-1 | . | TRBD1 | CASSLDRSGGHNEQFF | TGCGCCAGCAGCTTGGACCGGTCAGGGGGACATAATGAGCAGTTCTTC
TRBJ2-1 | 15 | TRBV12-3/TRBV12-4 | . | . | CASSSGVSTYNEQFF | TGTGCCAGCAGCTCTGGCGTTTCAACCTACAATGAGCAGTTCTTC
TRBJ2-3 | 17 | TRBV15 | few | TRBD2 | CATSTGLAGGITDTQYF | TGTGCCACCAGCACAGGACTAGCGGGGGGTATCACAGATACGCAGTATTTT
TRBJ2-3 | 15 | TRBV20-1 | . | . | CSALSSGGSTDTQYF | TGCAGTGCCCTAAGTAGTGGGGGAAGCACAGATACGCAGTATTTT
TRBJ2-5 | 14 | TRBV11-2 | few | TRBD1 | CASSRMTGSGTQYF | TGTGCCAGCAGCCGGATGACAGGGTCCGGGACCCAGTACTTC
TRBJ1-2 | 16 | TRBV6-5 | . | . | CASNQIARGQARGYTF | TGTGCCAGCAATCAAATAGCAAGAGGCCAAGCAAGGGGCTACACCTTC
TRBJ2-1 | 11 | TRBV11-2 | few | . | CADSQDNEQFF | TGTGCCGACTCGCAGGACAATGAGCAGTTCTTC
TRBJ2-5 | 16 | TRBV5-1 | . | TRBD1 | CASRKLQGARKETQYF | TGCGCCAGCAGGAAGTTACAGGGGGCGAGAAAAGAGACCCAGTACTTC
TRBJ2-7 | 14 | TRBV5-1 | few | . | CASSLMGAPHEQYF | TGCGCCAGCAGCTTGATGGGGGCCCCGCACGAGCAGTACTTC
TRBJ2-1 | 16 | TRBV7-2 | . | . | CASSLGAGSSYNEQFF | TGTGCCAGCAGCTTAGGGGCGGGGAGCTCCTACAATGAGCAGTTCTTC
TRBJ2-1 | 14 | TRBV27 | . | TRBD2 | CASRTSGRSNEQFF | TGTGCCAGCAGGACTAGCGGGAGATCGAATGAGCAGTTCTTC
TRBJ1-2 | 16 | TRBV18 | few | . | CASSPLISRGEDGYTF | TGTGCCAGCTCACCACTTATCTCCAGGGGAGAAGATGGCTACACCTTC
TRBJ2-5 | 15 | TRBV6-6 | . | . | CASSKPGTNQETQYF | TGTGCCAGCAGTAAGCCAGGGACAAACCAAGAGACCCAGTACTTC
TRBJ1-6 | 16 | TRBV12-3/TRBV12-4 | . | TRBD1 | CASSLMDRANNSPLHF | TGTGCCAGCAGTTTAATGGACAGGGCTAACAATTCACCCCTCCACTTT
TRBJ2-7 | 16 | TRBV29-1 | . | . | CSVELGRGAVAYEQYF | TGCAGCGTTGAACTTGGCCGGGGGGCCGTCGCCTACGAGCAGTACTTC
TRBJ2-7 | 19 | TRBV10-2 | few | TRBD2 | CASSESEASGGAGFYEQYF | TGCGCCAGCAGTGAGTCGGAGGCTAGCGGGGGGGCCGGGTTTTACGAGCAGTACTTC
TRBJ1-2 | 14 | TRBV20-1 | . | . | CSARGTETNYGYTF | TGCAGTGCTAGAGGGACAGAAACTAACTATGGCTACACCTTC
TRBJ1-4 | 16 | TRBV29-1 | . | . | CSVRSLDDATNEKLFF | TGCAGCGTGCGTTCCTTGGACGATGCAACTAATGAAAAACTGTTTTTT
TRBJ2-3 | 14 | TRBV6-6 | . | . | CASRREGGPDTQYF | TGTGCCAGCAGAAGGGAGGGGGGACCAGATACGCAGTATTTT
TRBJ2-4 | 14 | TRBV20-1 | few | . | CSARDDGRENIQYF | TGCAGTGCTAGAGATGACGGCAGAGAAAACATTCAGTACTTC
TRBJ1-4 | 13 | TRBV10-3 | few | . | CAISDAAGRQLFF | TGTGCCATCAGTGACGCCGCAGGGAGGCAACTGTTTTTT
TRBJ2-7 | 15 | TRBV11-2 | . | . | CASSLFGLPSYEQYF | TGTGCCAGCAGCTTATTTGGACTCCCCTCCTACGAGCAGTACTTC
TRBJ2-7 | 15 | TRBV20-1 | . | . | CSARGRRDSPYEQYF | TGCAGTGCTAGAGGCCGTCGCGACAGCCCCTACGAGCAGTACTTC
TRBJ2-7 | 17 | TRBV7-9 | . | . | CASSSKSDRRGHYEQYF | TGTGCCAGCAGCTCAAAGTCCGACAGGAGGGGCCACTACGAGCAGTACTTC
TRBJ2-3 | 12 | TRBV15 | once | . | CATSKAGGTQYF | TGTGCCACCAGCAAGGCCGGGGGTACGCAGTATTTT
TRBJ2-7 | 16 | TRBV7-2 | . | TRBD1 | CASTHDGRGRPGEQYF | TGTGCCAGCACCCATGACGGCAGGGGGCGTCCAGGGGAGCAGTACTTC
TRBJ2-1 | 15 | TRBV7-6 | many | TRBD2 | CASSLVGGGANEQFF | TGTGCCAGCAGCTTAGTGGGCGGGGGGGCCAATGAGCAGTTCTTC
TRBJ2-1 | 20 | TRBV7-9 | . | TRBD1 | CASRTPPDRVGGVSYNEQFF | TGTGCCAGCCGAACCCCTCCGGACAGGGTTGGCGGGGTCTCCTACAATGAGCAGTTCTTC
TRBJ2-7 | 14 | TRBV12-3/TRBV12-4 | few | TRBD1 | CASSLADRALEQYF | TGTGCCAGCAGTTTAGCGGACAGGGCCTTAGAGCAGTACTTC
TRBJ2-1 | 13 | TRBV7-2 | few | . | CASSLRNRDEQFF | TGTGCCAGCAGCTTACGTAACCGAGATGAGCAGTTCTTC
TRBJ2-3 | 18 | TRBV3-1 | . | . | CASSQAIPFADSTDTQYF | TGTGCCAGCAGCCAAGCAATTCCTTTTGCGGATAGCACAGATACGCAGTATTTT
TRBJ2-7 | 14 | TRBV6-6 | few | TRBD2 | CASSYPGLGYEQYF | TGTGCCAGCAGTTACCCGGGACTAGGCTACGAGCAGTACTTC
TRBJ1-2 | 15 | TRBV28 | few | . | CASRSDIAGRYGYTF | TGTGCCAGCAGGTCCGACATAGCCGGGAGGTATGGCTACACCTTC
TRBJ2-5 | 13 | TRBV5-5 | many | TRBD1 | CASSLTGVRTQYF | TGTGCCAGCAGCCTAACAGGGGTTAGGACCCAGTACTTC
TRBJ2-4 | 15 | TRBV15 | . | . | CATSRRGAAKNIQYF | TGTGCCACCAGCCGAAGGGGGGCGGCCAAAAACATTCAGTACTTC
TRBJ2-1 | 15 | TRBV6-6 | few | TRBD2 | CASRPGTSGYNEQFF | TGTGCCAGCAGGCCCGGGACTAGCGGATACAATGAGCAGTTCTTC
TRBJ2-7 | 17 | TRBV4-3 | . | . | CASSQESRSGFLYEQYF | TGCGCCAGCAGCCAAGAATCCAGGTCAGGTTTCCTCTACGAGCAGTACTTC
TRBJ2-1 | 13 | TRBV6-5 | . | . | CASRLTRYNEQFF | TGTGCCAGCAGACTGACTAGGTACAATGAGCAGTTCTTC
TRBJ2-7 | 15 | TRBV29-1 | few | . | CSVSPGADGNYEQYF | TGCAGCGTTTCTCCTGGGGCAGACGGAAACTACGAGCAGTACTTC
TRBJ1-2 | 15 | TRBV7-2 | few | TRBD1 | CAIYSWTGNNYGYTF | TGTGCCATCTATAGTTGGACAGGGAATAACTATGGCTACACCTTC
TRBJ2-6 | 18 | TRBV11-2 | . | TRBD1 | CASSLDLQGATGANVLTF | TGTGCCAGCAGCTTAGATCTACAGGGGGCGACTGGGGCCAACGTCCTGACTTTC
TRBJ2-7 | 21 | TRBV20-1 | few | TRBD1 | CSARERWNRGPQRLITYEQYF | TGCAGTGCTAGAGAGCGGTGGAACAGGGGGCCCCAAAGGCTGATCACCTACGAGCAGTACTTC
TRBJ1-2 | 13 | TRBV29-1 | . | . | CSVGTLRGYGYTF | TGCAGCGTTGGGACGCTGAGAGGCTATGGCTACACCTTC
TRBJ2-7 | 14 | TRBV4-1 | few | TRBD2 | CASSQTSGNYEQYF | TGCGCCAGCAGCCAGACTAGCGGAAACTACGAGCAGTACTTC